Sequencing of this TCR beta chain was carried out in a study of cytomegalovirus exposure and HLA in healthy donors. Primers for the PCR totalled 60 Vbeta and 13 Jbeta. Clones were sequenced by immunoSEQ multiplex PCR, and TCRdb holds only the in-frame ones, with some missing. The sample yields under 250,000 clones, around 80% seen once. The study's findings and limits: It was reported in a later analysis that an Asian-associated ancestry cluster showed fewer N-insertions than the approximately 670-donor mean.

The CDR3 sequence is 16 residues long. The germline V gene encodes CDR1 PRHDT and CDR2 FYEKMQ (reference sequence). The J segment lost 0 bases and the V segment lost 5 bases, leaving 9 bases of the junction unmatched. Comments on this clone: Its antigen is currently unknown.

This sequence joins TRBV13 and TRBJ2-7, with 8 bases that match TRBD2. This TCR was recovered from a boy younger than 18 in good health and CMV-seronegative. The specimen sequenced was PBMCs. The CDR3 loop is CASSANSGVSSYEQYF. The CDR3 coding sequence is TGTGCCAGCAGCGCAAATAGCGGGGTGAGCTCCTACGAGCAGTACTTC.